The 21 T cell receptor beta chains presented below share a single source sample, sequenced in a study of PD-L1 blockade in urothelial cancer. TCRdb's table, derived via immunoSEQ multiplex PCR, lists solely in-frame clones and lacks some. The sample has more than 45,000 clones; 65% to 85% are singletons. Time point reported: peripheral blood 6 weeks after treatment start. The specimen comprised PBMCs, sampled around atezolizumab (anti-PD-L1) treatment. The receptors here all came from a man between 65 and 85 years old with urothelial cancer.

The CDR3 DNA reads as TGTGCCAGCAGCTTTGAGGCCTTTGGGTTTGCCTACGAGCAGTACTTC. This codes for CASSFEAFGFAYEQYF. The V and J genes are TRBV5-8 and TRBJ2-7; D remains unclear. Trimming removed 2 bases at V and 2 bases at J, with 17 bases between. The CDR3 contains 16 residues. Per germline, CDR1 SGHTS and CDR2 YDEGEE. The full variable domain, its missing parts supplied by reference TRBV5-8 and TRBJ2-7, is EAGVTQSPTHLIKTRGQQATLRCSPISGHTSVYWYQQALGLGLQFLLWYDEGEERNRGNFPPRFSGRQFPNYSSELNVNALELEDSALYLCASSFEAFGFAYEQYFGPGTRLTVT.

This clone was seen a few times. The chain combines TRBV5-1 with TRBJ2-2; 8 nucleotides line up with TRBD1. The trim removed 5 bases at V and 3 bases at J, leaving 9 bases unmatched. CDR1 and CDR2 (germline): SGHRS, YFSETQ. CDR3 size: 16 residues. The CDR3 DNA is TGCGCCAGCAGGCGGGCAGGGGGCGCATACACCGGGGAGCTGTTTTTT. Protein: CASRRAGGAYTGELFF. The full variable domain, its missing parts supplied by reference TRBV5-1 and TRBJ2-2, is KAGVTQTPRYLIKTRGQQVTLSCSPISGHRSVSWYQQTPGQGLQFLFEYFSETQRNKGNFPGRFSGRQFSNSRSEMNVSTLELGDSALYLCASRRAGGAYTGELFFGEGSRLTVL.

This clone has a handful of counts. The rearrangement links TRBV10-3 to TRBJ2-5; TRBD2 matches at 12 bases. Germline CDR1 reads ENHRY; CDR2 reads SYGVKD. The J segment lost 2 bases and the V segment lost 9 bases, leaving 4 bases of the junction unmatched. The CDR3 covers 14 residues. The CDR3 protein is CAISGTSGQETQYF. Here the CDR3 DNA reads TGTGCCATTTCCGGGACTAGCGGGCAAGAGACCCAGTACTTC.

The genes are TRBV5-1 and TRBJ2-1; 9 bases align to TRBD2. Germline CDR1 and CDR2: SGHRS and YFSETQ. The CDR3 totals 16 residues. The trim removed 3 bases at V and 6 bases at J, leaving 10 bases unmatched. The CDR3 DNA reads TGCGCCAGCAGCTCCACGGGCGGGAGGGCCTTCAATGAGCAGTTCTTC. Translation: CASSSTGGRAFNEQFF.

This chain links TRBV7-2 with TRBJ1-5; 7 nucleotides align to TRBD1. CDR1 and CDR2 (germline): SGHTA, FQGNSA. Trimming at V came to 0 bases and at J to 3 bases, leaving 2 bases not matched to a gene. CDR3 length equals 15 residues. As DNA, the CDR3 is TGTGCCAGCAGCTTAGCGGGACAGTTCAATCAGCCCCAGCATTTT. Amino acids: CASSLAGQFNQPQHF.

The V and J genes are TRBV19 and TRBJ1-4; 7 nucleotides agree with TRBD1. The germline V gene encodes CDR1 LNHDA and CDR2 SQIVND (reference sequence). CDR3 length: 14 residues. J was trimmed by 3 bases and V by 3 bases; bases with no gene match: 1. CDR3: CASSMRGPNEKLFF. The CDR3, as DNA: TGTGCCAGTAGTATGAGGGGGCCTAATGAAAAACTGTTTTTT. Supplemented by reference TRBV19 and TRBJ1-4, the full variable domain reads DGGITQSPKYLFRKEGQNVTLSCEQNLNHDAMYWYRQDPGQGLRLIYYSQIVNDFQKGDIAEGYSVSREKKESFPLTVTSAQKNPTAFYLCASSMRGPNEKLFFGSGTQLSVL.

The CDR3 sequence: CASSPLAGSKTQYF. The CDR3 DNA sequence: TGTGCCAGCAGCCCACTAGCGGGAAGTAAGACCCAGTACTTC. The J gene is TRBJ2-5, the V gene TRBV7-6; 10 nucleotides line up with TRBD2. The CDR3 spans 14 residues. The germline CDR1 and CDR2 sequences are SGHVS and FNYEAQ. The J segment lost 6 bases and the V segment lost 5 bases, leaving 6 bases of the junction unmatched.

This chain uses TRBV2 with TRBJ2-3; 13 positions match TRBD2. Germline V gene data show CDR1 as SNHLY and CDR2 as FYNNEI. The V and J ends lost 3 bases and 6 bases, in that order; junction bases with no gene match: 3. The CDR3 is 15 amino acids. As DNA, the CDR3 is TGTGCCAGCAGTGAGGGACTAGCGGGATATGATACGCAGTATTTT. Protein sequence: CASSEGLAGYDTQYF.

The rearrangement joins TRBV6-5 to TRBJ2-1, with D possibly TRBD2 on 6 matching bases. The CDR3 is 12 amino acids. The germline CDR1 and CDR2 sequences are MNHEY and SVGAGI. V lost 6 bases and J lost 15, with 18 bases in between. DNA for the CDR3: TGTGCCAGCAGCATGGGGCCGGGAGTCCTGTTCTTC. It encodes CASSMGPGVLFF.

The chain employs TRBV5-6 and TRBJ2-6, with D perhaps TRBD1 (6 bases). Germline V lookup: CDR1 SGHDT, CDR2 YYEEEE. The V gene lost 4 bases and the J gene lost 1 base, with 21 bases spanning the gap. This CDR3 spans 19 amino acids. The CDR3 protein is CASSLGPPLGGSGANVLTF. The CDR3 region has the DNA TGTGCCAGCAGCCTAGGGCCTCCCCTAGGGGGATCTGGGGCCAACGTCCTGACTTTC.

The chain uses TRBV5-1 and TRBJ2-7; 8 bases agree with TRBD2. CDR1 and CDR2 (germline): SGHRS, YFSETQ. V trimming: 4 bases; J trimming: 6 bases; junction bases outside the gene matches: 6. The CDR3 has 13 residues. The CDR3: CASSPNAGGEQYF. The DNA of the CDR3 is TGCGCCAGCAGCCCCAACGCGGGGGGCGAGCAGTACTTC.

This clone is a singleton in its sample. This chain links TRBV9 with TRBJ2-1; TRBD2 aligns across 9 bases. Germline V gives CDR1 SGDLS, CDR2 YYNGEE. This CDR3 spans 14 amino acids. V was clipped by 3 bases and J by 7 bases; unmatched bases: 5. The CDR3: CASSALAGSNEQFF. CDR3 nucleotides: TGTGCCAGCAGCGCGCTAGCGGGGTCGAATGAGCAGTTCTTC. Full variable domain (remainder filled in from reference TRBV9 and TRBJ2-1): DSGVTQTPKHLITATGQRVTLRCSPRSGDLSVYWYQQSLDQGLQFLIQYYNGEERAKGNILERFSAQQFPDLHSELNLSSLELGDSALYFCASSALAGSNEQFFGPGTRLTVL.

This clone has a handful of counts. CDR3 coding DNA: TGTGCCAGCAGTTTGGGACTTTACAATGAGCAGTTCTTC. Its protein product is CASSLGLYNEQFF. The rearrangement links TRBV28 to TRBJ2-1, with D perhaps matching TRBD2 (6 bases). V was pared by 3 bases and J by 4 bases, with 7 bases between. CDR3 size: 13 residues. Germline values: CDR1 MDHEN, CDR2 SYDVKM.

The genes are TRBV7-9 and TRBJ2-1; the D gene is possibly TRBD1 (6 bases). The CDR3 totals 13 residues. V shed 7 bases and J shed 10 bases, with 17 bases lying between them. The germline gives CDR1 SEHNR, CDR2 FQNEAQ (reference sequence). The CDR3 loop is CASTGRGYYEQFF. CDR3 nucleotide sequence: TGTGCCAGCACTGGCAGGGGATATTACGAGCAGTTCTTC.

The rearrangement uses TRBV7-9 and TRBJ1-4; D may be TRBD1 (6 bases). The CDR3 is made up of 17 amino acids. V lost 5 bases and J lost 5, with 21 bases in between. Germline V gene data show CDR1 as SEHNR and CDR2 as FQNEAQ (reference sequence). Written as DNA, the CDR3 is TGTGCCAGCAGCCCGCAACTCGAGGGGGTGGGGAATGAAAAACTGTTTTTT. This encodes CASSPQLEGVGNEKLFF.

CDR3 nucleotide sequence: TGTGCCACCAGCACATACAATGAGCAGTTCTTC. This codes for CATSTYNEQFF. The chain combines TRBV15 with TRBJ2-1; D not resolved. With 4 bases removed from V and 4 bases from J, the gap between germline ends came to 2 bases. From germline, CDR1 is LNHNV and CDR2 YYDKDF (reference sequence). The CDR3 is 11 residues long.

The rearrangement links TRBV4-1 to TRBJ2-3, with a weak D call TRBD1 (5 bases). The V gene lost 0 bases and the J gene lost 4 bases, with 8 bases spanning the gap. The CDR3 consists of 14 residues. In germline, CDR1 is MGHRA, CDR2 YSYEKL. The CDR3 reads CASSQDRAADTQYF. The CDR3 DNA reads TGCGCCAGCAGCCAAGACAGGGCAGCAGATACGCAGTATTTT.

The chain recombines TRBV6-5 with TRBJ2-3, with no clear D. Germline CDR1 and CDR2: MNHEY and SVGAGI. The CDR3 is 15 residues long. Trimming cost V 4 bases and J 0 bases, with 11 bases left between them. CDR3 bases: TGTGCCAGCAGTTCTTTGCGGTCTAGCACAGATACGCAGTATTTT. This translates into CASSSLRSSTDTQYF.

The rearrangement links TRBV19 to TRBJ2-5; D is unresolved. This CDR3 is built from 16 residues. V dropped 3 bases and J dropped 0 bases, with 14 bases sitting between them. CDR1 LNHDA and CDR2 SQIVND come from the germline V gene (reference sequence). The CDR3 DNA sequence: TGTGCCAGTAGTATTACTAATAGCTTTTACCAAGAGACCCAGTACTTC. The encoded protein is CASSITNSFYQETQYF.

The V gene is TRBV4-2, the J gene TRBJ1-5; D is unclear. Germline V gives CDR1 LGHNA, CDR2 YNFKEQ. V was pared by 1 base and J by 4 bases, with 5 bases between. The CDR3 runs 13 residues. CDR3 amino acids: CASSQVENQPQHF. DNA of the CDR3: TGTGCCAGCAGCCAAGTTGAGAATCAGCCCCAGCATTTT.

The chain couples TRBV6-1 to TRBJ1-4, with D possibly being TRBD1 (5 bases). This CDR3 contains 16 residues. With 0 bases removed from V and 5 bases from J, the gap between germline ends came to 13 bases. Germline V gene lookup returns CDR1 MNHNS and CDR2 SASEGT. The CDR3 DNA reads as TGTGCCAGCAGTGAAGCAAGGAGGGGCAGGAATGAAAAACTGTTTTTT. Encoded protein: CASSEARRGRNEKLFF.